Given below is one T cell receptor (beta chain) in context. The target antigen is unknown. The library was made from cDNA and included unique molecular identifiers. The authors obtained some 500,000 cDNA molecules from around 1 to 9.1 million T cells. TCRdb analysed the PCR reads with MiXCR anew, one entry per CDR3 protein. Counted here are about 570,000 distinct CDR3 sequences, 30% to 40% occurring once; the ten biggest clones make up roughly 6%. This entry belongs to a study of post-analysis software for immune sequencing data. General study findings and limits: There were about 5 TRBV segments more frequent in patients than controls, and TRBV5-6, TRBV5-1 and TRBV20-1 were among them. Normalized Chao1 diversity in multiple sclerosis patients fell significantly below that of controls.

This CDR3 has 16 residues. The germline V and J ends were trimmed by 5 bases and 2 bases, with 16 bases remaining between them. Per germline, CDR1 SGHTA and CDR2 FQGNSA. The chain has TRBV7-2 and TRBJ2-1, with unresolved D. This TCR was sampled from a girl aged 2-17 years with multiple sclerosis. Source material: blood. The CDR3 DNA sequence: TGTGCCAGCAGCCCAAACCTGCGTCGCGCCTACAATGAGCAGTTCTTC. It codes for CASSPNLRRAYNEQFF.